These 3 T cell receptor beta chains originate from one sample sequenced in a study of blood T cell repertoires in COVID-19. TCRdb keeps only in-frame clones here, not all; method: immunoSEQ multiplex PCR. Altogether some 350,000 clones are present, about 89% being singletons, with the ten largest covering about 6.9%. The sequenced sample was peripheral blood. These receptors were taken from a woman in her forties or fifties with COVID-19, enrolled during active disease.

This clone was seen a handful of times. The chain employs TRBV9 and TRBJ2-7, with unresolved D. V shed 4 bases and J shed 4 bases, with 9 bases lying between them. Germline-derived CDR1 and CDR2 are SGDLS and YYNGEE. This CDR3 comprises 12 residues. The CDR3, as DNA: TGTGCCAGCAGCCGTAACAAGTACGAGCAGTACTTC. As protein: CASSRNKYEQYF.

V is TRBV19 and J is TRBJ1-4, with D maybe TRBD1 (5 bases). Germline CDR1 and CDR2: LNHDA and SQIVND (reference sequence). The CDR3 length is 18 residues. Trimming took 3 bases from V and 5 from J, leaving 22 bases between them. The CDR3 coding sequence is TGTGCCAGTAGTATTTCCCTGGGGCAGTTATTAGGAAATGAAAAACTGTTTTTT. Its protein product is CASSISLGQLLGNEKLFF.

This clone was seen just once. The chain carries TRBV6-2 or TRBV6-3 and TRBJ1-2; 9 nucleotides align to TRBD1. Germline V CDR1 and CDR2: MNHEY, SVGEGT. Trimming took 0 bases from V and 6 from J; bases not matched to a gene: 5. CDR3 length equals 15 residues. CDR3 coding DNA: TGTGCCAGCAGTTACTCGGACAGGGGAAGGGATGGCTACACCTTC. Its protein is CASSYSDRGRDGYTF.